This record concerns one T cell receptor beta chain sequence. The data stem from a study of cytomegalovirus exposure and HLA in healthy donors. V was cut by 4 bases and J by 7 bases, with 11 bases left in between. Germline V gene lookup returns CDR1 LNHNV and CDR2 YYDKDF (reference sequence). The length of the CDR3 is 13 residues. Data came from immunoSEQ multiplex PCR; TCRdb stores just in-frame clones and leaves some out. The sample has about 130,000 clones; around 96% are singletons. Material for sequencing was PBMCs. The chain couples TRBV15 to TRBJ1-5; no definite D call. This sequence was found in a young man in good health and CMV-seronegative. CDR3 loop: CATSIRVRQPQHF. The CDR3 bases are TGTGCCACCAGCATTCGGGTCCGGCAGCCCCAGCATTTT.